The next 26 T cell receptor beta chains were all read from a single sample in a study of shared clonotypes between healthy human individuals. Sequenced by immunoSEQ multiplex PCR; TCRdb stores in-frame clones only, minus some. This table holds about 2.4 million clones, roughly 93% found once. The sample comprised naive CD4+ T cells from PBMCs. Documented subset: CD45RA+ positively selected. These receptors originate from a man aged 18 to 30 in good health. Some clones in this sample may be carry-over from other donors' samples.

With respect to this clone: An end of the junction does not agree with germline; a read error may underlie this. The gene calls are TRBV11-2 and TRBJ2-7, with D perhaps given as TRBD1 or TRBD2 (5 bases each). This CDR3 comprises 16 residues. The germline V gene has CDR1 SGHAT and CDR2 FQNNGV. In DNA, the CDR3 is TGTGCCAGCAGCCTAGAGGGGCGCAGGAGATACTACGAGCAGTACTTC. This gives the protein CASSLEGRRRYYEQYF.

This chain uses TRBV4-1 with TRBJ2-2; weak D call: TRBD1 (6 bases). The length of the CDR3 is 15 residues. Germline values: CDR1 MGHRA, CDR2 YSYEKL. Between the trimmed V and J ends, which lost 4 bases and 0 bases, there was a span of 9 bases. This CDR3 is CASSRGQTNTGELFF. CDR3 sequence (DNA): TGCGCCAGCAGCCGCGGACAGACGAACACCGGGGAGCTGTTTTTT.

The V and J genes are TRBV6-5 and TRBJ1-3, with D hard to call. V was shortened by 6 bases and J by 2 bases, with 11 bases between the two germline ends. The CDR3 runs to 14 residues. CDR1 and CDR2 (germline): MNHEY, SVGAGI. This CDR3 is CASSPTQTGNTIYF. The CDR3 DNA sequence: TGTGCCAGCAGCCCCACTCAAACTGGAAACACCATATATTTT.

The chain uses TRBV28 and TRBJ1-5; D remains ambiguous. The germline V gene encodes CDR1 MDHEN and CDR2 SYDVKM. The V end was cut by 1 base, the J end by 7 bases, with 11 bases between. The CDR3 has 14 residues. DNA for the CDR3: TGTGCCAGCAGTTTATCTCCCTCGGAACAGCCCCAGCATTTT. This encodes CASSLSPSEQPQHF.

As regards this clone: Other DNA sequences in this sample translate to the same CDR3. The chain links TRBV2 to TRBJ2-1; D gene ambiguous. The germline V and J ends were trimmed by 3 bases and 4 bases, with 4 bases remaining between them. Germline V gene sequence: CDR1 SNHLY, CDR2 FYNNEI. CDR3 length equals 12 residues. The CDR3 loop reads CASSDSYNEQFF. The CDR3 DNA is TGTGCCAGCAGTGACAGTTACAATGAGCAGTTCTTC.

The V and J genes are TRBV6-5 and TRBJ2-3; D uncertain. Germline CDR1 is MNHEY and CDR2 is SVGAGI. CDR3 length equals 15 residues. V lost 6 bases to trimming and J lost 2 bases, with 15 bases between them. The DNA of the CDR3 is TGTGCCAGCAGCCCGCTGACGACGTACACAGATACGCAGTATTTT. It is translated as CASSPLTTYTDTQYF.

This chain uses TRBV11-1 with TRBJ2-7, with 8 nucleotides matching TRBD1. Germline V gene sequence: CDR1 SGHAT, CDR2 FQDESV (reference sequence). The CDR3 is 15 amino acids. J lost 2 bases, V lost 5 bases, and 8 bases had no gene match. CDR3 nucleotide sequence: TGTGCCAGCAGCATGGGACAGGCGGTAGCCTACGAGCAGTACTTC. Residues: CASSMGQAVAYEQYF.

This chain links TRBV10-3 with TRBJ1-5; the D gene is possibly TRBD1 (5 bases). Germline CDR1 is ENHRY and CDR2 is SYGVKD. This CDR3 region has 13 residues. The ends were cut back, 0 bases at V and 6 bases at J, with 6 bases in the middle. CDR3 in amino acids: CAISESGAQPQHF. The CDR3 DNA reads TGTGCCATCAGTGAGTCCGGGGCTCAGCCCCAGCATTTT.

J is TRBJ2-1 and V is TRBV11-2; the match to TRBD2 covers 11 bases. The ends lost 5 bases at V and 16 bases at J; junction bases unmatched: 7. This CDR3 comprises 12 residues. Germline CDR1 and CDR2: SGHAT and FQNNGV. The DNA of the CDR3 is TGTGCCAGCAGCCCGTTAGCGGGAGGGGGCTTCTTC. It translates to CASSPLAGGGFF.

The chain uses TRBV30 and TRBJ2-7; TRBD2 might be the D (6 bases). CDR1 and CDR2 (germline): GTSNPN, SVGIG (reference sequence). This CDR3 contains 13 residues. Trimming took off 5 bases at V and 5 bases at J, with 16 bases between the two ends. The CDR3 protein is CAWSRGNRDEQYF. The CDR3 region has the DNA TGTGCCTGGTCCCGGGGGAACCGGGACGAGCAGTACTTC.

This clone was detected only once. The rearrangement joins TRBV2 to TRBJ2-3; D unresolved. The V end lost 7 bases, the J end lost 3 bases, and 8 bases lay between the germline ends. The CDR3 has 12 residues. Germline values: CDR1 SNHLY, CDR2 FYNNEI. The CDR3 protein is CASKSDTDTQYF. The CDR3 DNA reads as TGTGCCAGCAAATCGGATACAGATACGCAGTATTTT.

As DNA, the CDR3 is TGTGCCAGCAGCTTAGACCAGGGGGCGAGGGAGCTGTTTTTT. Encoded protein: CASSLDQGARELFF. The gene calls are TRBV7-3 and TRBJ2-2, with TRBD1 matching 8 bases. The length of the CDR3 is 14 residues. The V gene end was trimmed by 2 bases and the J gene end by 9 bases; junction bases not matched to a gene: 5. The germline gives CDR1 SGHTA, CDR2 FQGTGA.

This clone was detected only a few times. The V and J genes are TRBV7-9 and TRBJ2-2, with D possibly matching TRBD1 (6 bases). Germline V gene lookup returns CDR1 SEHNR and CDR2 FQNEAQ (reference sequence). The V gene lost 3 bases and the J gene lost 7 bases, with 12 bases spanning the gap. The CDR3 loop spans 14 amino acids. In DNA, the CDR3 is TGTGCCAGCAGCTTGAACAACAGGGACGGGGAGCTGTTTTTT. It is translated as CASSLNNRDGELFF. Supplemented by reference TRBV7-9 and TRBJ2-2, the full variable domain reads DTGVSQNPRHKITKRGQNVTFRCDPISEHNRLYWYRQTLGQGPEFLTYFQNEAQLEKSRLLSDRFSAERPKGSFSTLEIQRTEQGDSAMYLCASSLNNRDGELFFGEGSRLTVL.

The chain recombines TRBV6-5 with TRBJ2-3; 12 bases map to TRBD2. The J segment lost 3 bases and the V segment lost 6 bases, leaving 4 bases of the junction unmatched. CDR3 size: 15 residues. Germline V gives CDR1 MNHEY, CDR2 SVGAGI. The CDR3 DNA reads TGTGCCAGCAGCCCCGGGACTAGCGGGACAGATACGCAGTATTTT. Translated, it gives CASSPGTSGTDTQYF.

The chain uses TRBV19 and TRBJ2-7; possibly TRBD2 for D (6 bases). Germline V gives CDR1 LNHDA, CDR2 SQIVND (reference sequence). With 6 bases removed from V and 3 bases from J, the gap between germline ends came to 15 bases. The CDR3 has 14 residues. CDR3 loop: CASSPGFSGYEQYF. DNA of the CDR3: TGTGCCAGTAGCCCCGGCTTTAGCGGCTACGAGCAGTACTTC.

As for this clone: Other DNA sequences in this sample translate to the same CDR3. The CDR3 DNA sequence: TGCGCCAGCAGCTTGCCTGGGAACGAGCAGTACTTC. Encoded protein: CASSLPGNEQYF. The chain has TRBV5-1 and TRBJ2-7; D not resolved. Germline CDR1 is SGHRS and CDR2 is YFSETQ. Between the trimmed V and J ends, which lost 1 base and 5 bases, there was a span of 7 bases. The CDR3 is 12 amino acids.

The chain carries TRBV30 and TRBJ1-1, with 8 bases lining up with TRBD1. Losses at the gene ends were 5 bases for V and 12 bases for J; bases not matched to a gene: 11. Germline loops: CDR1 GTSNPN, CDR2 SVGIG (reference sequence). The CDR3 covers 12 residues. CDR3 DNA sequence: TGTGCCTGGTCGGATCAGGGGGCTGGAACTTTCTTT. Amino acids: CAWSDQGAGTFF.

J is TRBJ2-1 and V is TRBV6-1, with 7 bases identical to TRBD2. The CDR3 spans 17 residues. Losses at the gene ends were 2 bases for V and 6 bases for J; bases not matched to a gene: 13. CDR1 is MNHNS, CDR2 SASEGT, per germline. CDR3 nucleotide sequence: TGTGCCAGCAGTGAACTTAGGTCGAGCGGGGTACTCAATGAGCAGTTCTTC. It translates to CASSELRSSGVLNEQFF.

With regard to this clone: The same CDR3 arises from other DNA sequences in this sample as well. The rearrangement joins TRBV19 to TRBJ1-5; a possible D gene is TRBD1 (6 bases). CDR1 and CDR2 from the germline V gene are LNHDA and SQIVND (reference sequence). The CDR3 runs 14 residues. Trimming stripped 3 bases from V and 4 bases from J, with 10 bases between. CDR3 sequence reads: CASSMGRGNQPQHF. The CDR3 nucleotides are TGTGCCAGTAGTATGGGCAGGGGAAATCAGCCCCAGCATTTT.

This rearrangement joins TRBV10-3 to TRBJ1-5; 9 bases line up with TRBD1. The CDR3 has 13 amino acids. V was pared by 6 bases and J by 7 bases, with 4 bases of the junction left unmatched. Germline V gives CDR1 ENHRY, CDR2 SYGVKD. CDR3 amino acids: CAISPGQGQPQHF. The CDR3 nucleotides read TGTGCCATCAGCCCGGGACAGGGCCAGCCCCAGCATTTT.

The chain is built from TRBV4-3 and TRBJ1-4; D not resolved. V lost 0 bases to trimming and J lost 6 bases, with 11 bases between them. The CDR3 loop spans 15 amino acids. Germline lookup yields CDR1 LGHNA and CDR2 YSLEER. This CDR3 reads CASSQDRRPDEKLFF. CDR3 sequence (DNA): TGCGCCAGCAGCCAAGATAGGCGACCGGATGAAAAACTGTTTTTT.

V and J are TRBV27 and TRBJ1-1; D not certain. This CDR3 is built from 13 residues. V shed 2 bases and J shed 4 bases, with 8 bases lying between them. Germline V CDR1 and CDR2: MNHEY, SMNVEV (reference sequence). CDR3 in amino acids: CASSLLSGTEAFF. DNA of the CDR3: TGTGCCAGCAGTTTACTGAGTGGCACTGAAGCTTTCTTT.

The chain recombines TRBV5-5 with TRBJ1-5; 11 bases map to TRBD1. V was clipped by 3 bases and J by 3 bases; unmatched bases: 8. The CDR3 runs 17 residues. From germline, CDR1 is SGHKS and CDR2 YYEKEE (reference sequence). The CDR3 nucleotides read TGTGCCAGCAGCTCAGGGACAGGGGGATGGAACAATCAGCCCCAGCATTTT. Amino acid sequence: CASSSGTGGWNNQPQHF. The whole variable domain, remainder taken from reference TRBV5-5 and TRBJ1-5, is DAGVTQSPTHLIKTRGQQVTLRCSPISGHKSVSWYQQVLGQGPQFIFQYYEKEERGRGNFPDRFSARQFPNYSSELNVNALLLGDSALYLCASSSGTGGWNNQPQHFGDGTRLSIL.

The chain couples TRBV25-1 to TRBJ1-2, with D possibly TRBD1 on 5 matching bases. CDR1 and CDR2 (germline): MGHDK, SYGVNS. The CDR3 spans 13 residues. V was pared by 0 bases and J by 8 bases, with 10 bases between. The CDR3 sequence: CASSEYYRGGYTF. The CDR3 DNA is TGTGCCAGCAGTGAATATTATCGGGGCGGCTACACCTTC.

As concerns this clone: The junction does not match germline at one end; this may be a read error. The rearrangement uses TRBV23-1 and TRBJ2-2; 9 bases line up with TRBD1. TRBV23-1 is an open reading frame whose function is uncertain. The CDR3 extends over 16 amino acids. The CDR3 protein is CATSTRGQGHTGELFF. The CDR3 bases are TGCGCCACCAGTACGCGCGGACAGGGGCACACCGGGGAGCTGTTTTTT.

A remark on this clone: Other DNA sequences within the sample encode an identical CDR3. The chain employs TRBV5-1 and TRBJ2-7; no clear D gene. From germline, CDR1 is SGHRS and CDR2 YFSETQ. There are 14 residues in the CDR3. The ends were cut back, 1 base at V and 0 bases at J, with 8 bases in the middle. CDR3 DNA sequence: TGCGCCAGCAGCTTGCGGGTCAACTCCTACGAGCAGTACTTC. This translates into CASSLRVNSYEQYF.